This T cell receptor (beta chain) was observed in a study of Ad26.COV2.S vaccination and SARS-CoV-2 variants. Treatment here: around 19 received Ad26.COV2.S at low or high dose, single or two shots; 5 received placebo; per-sample allocation not given. The study sampled participants on day 63 after the first vaccine or placebo injection. Trimming removed 7 bases at V and 6 bases at J, with 11 bases between. The CDR3 is 12 amino acids. Germline CDR1 SGDLS, CDR2 YYNGEE. The data were produced by immunoSEQ multiplex PCR, yet TCRdb's version contains in-frame clones alone and is incomplete. The sample yields approximately 400,000 clones, about four fifths seen once.

This material consisted of peripheral blood, taken in a trial of Ad26.COV2.S vaccine versus placebo. The V call is TRBV9, the J call TRBJ2-1; D call uncertain. This TCR derives from a person between 18 and 65 years old who received the Ad26.COV2.S COVID-19 vaccine or a placebo. DNA of the CDR3: TGTGCCAGCGGAACCAACTCCAATGAGCAGTTCTTC. This encodes CASGTNSNEQFF.